The 25 T cell receptor beta chains below all came from one sample that was sequenced in a study of Ad26.COV2.S vaccination and SARS-CoV-2 variants (dated by TCRdb to about 2021). Reading the label with the study, this specimen's time point is: individuals recovered from natural SARS-CoV-2 infection. Receptor amplification or capture employed the immunoSEQ multiplex PCR assay. The clones in this table, taken by TCRdb from immuneACCESS, are in-frame only. Not every clone is retained; where verified, under half of the shortfall comes from an unresolved V gene, and the cause of the rest is unknown. This sample comprises over 85,000 clones, approximately 81% of them detected only once. The ten largest clones take up approximately 16% of the sample. This specimen consisted of peripheral blood, obtained after recovery from COVID-19. These receptors all stem from a human donor who had recovered from COVID-19.

This clone was detected only once. This chain uses TRBV27 with TRBJ2-3; 14 positions match TRBD2. The CDR3 is 17 residues long. Trimming took 4 bases from V and 6 from J; bases not matched to a gene: 9. The germline CDR1 and CDR2 sequences are MNHEY and SMNVEV (reference sequence). The CDR3 is CASSSRLAGGPPDTQYF. The CDR3 nucleotides are TGTGCCAGCAGTTCAAGACTAGCGGGAGGGCCCCCCGATACGCAGTATTTT.

The chain links TRBV7-9 to TRBJ2-1, with D possibly being TRBD1 (6 bases). Germline loops: CDR1 SEHNR, CDR2 FQNEAQ (reference sequence). CDR3 length: 15 amino acids. The V end was cut by 7 bases, the J end by 3 bases, with 16 bases between. The CDR3 loop is CASTHQGKNYNEQFF. CDR3 nucleotide sequence: TGTGCCAGCACCCATCAGGGGAAGAACTACAATGAGCAGTTCTTC.

This clone has just one count. CDR3 residues: CASSLLAAWDRGGSGANVLTF. CDR3 coding DNA: TGTGCCAGCAGTTTACTTGCGGCGTGGGACAGGGGTGGGTCTGGGGCCAACGTCCTGACTTTC. The rearrangement joins TRBV28 to TRBJ2-6, with 10 bases aligning to TRBD1. With V trimmed by 2 bases and J by 1 base, 14 bases remained unmatched. The CDR3 is 21 amino acids. Germline values: CDR1 MDHEN, CDR2 SYDVKM.

This clone was detected many times. The genes are TRBV7-8 and TRBJ2-1; tentative D call: TRBD1 (5 bases). Germline V CDR1 and CDR2: SGHVS, FQNEAQ. Trimming shortened V by 5 bases and J by 8 bases, and 19 bases separated the two germline ends. The CDR3 sequence is 15 residues long. The CDR3 coding sequence is TGTGCCAGCAGCCAGACTGACAGTCGACGGGATGAGCAGTTCTTC. Its translation: CASSQTDSRRDEQFF.

This clone was seen a few times. The chain is built from TRBV12-3 or TRBV12-4 and TRBJ1-1; D not resolved. CDR3 length equals 12 residues. V lost 8 bases and J 4 bases, leaving 11 bases between the germline ends. The DNA of the CDR3 is TGTGCCAGCGGTCGTCAGACCACTGAAGCTTTCTTT. Protein product: CASGRQTTEAFF.

The chain carries TRBV23-1 and TRBJ2-1; 8 bases are shared with TRBD1. TRBV23-1 is marked as an open reading frame, function uncertain. The CDR3 is made up of 17 amino acids. The trim removed 3 bases at V and 6 bases at J, leaving 13 bases unmatched. Written as DNA, the CDR3 is TGCGCCAGCAGTCATTACGACAGGGGATTTAGTCGCAATGAGCAGTTCTTC. Its translation is CASSHYDRGFSRNEQFF.

The chain carries TRBV19 and TRBJ2-1; perhaps TRBD2 as D (5 bases). Trimming left V 1 base short and J 8 bases short, with 6 bases between. Germline CDR1 LNHDA, CDR2 SQIVND (reference sequence). The CDR3 spans 12 residues. The chain's CDR3 is CASSIVGDEQFF. The CDR3 nucleotides are TGTGCCAGTAGTATAGTCGGGGATGAGCAGTTCTTC. Filled out from reference TRBV19 and TRBJ2-1, the complete variable domain reads DGGITQSPKYLFRKEGQNVTLSCEQNLNHDAMYWYRQDPGQGLRLIYYSQIVNDFQKGDIAEGYSVSREKKESFPLTVTSAQKNPTAFYLCASSIVGDEQFFGPGTRLTVL.

The chain is built from TRBV19 and TRBJ1-1, with a tentative D call TRBD1 (5 bases). Trimming took off 7 bases at V and 3 bases at J, with 15 bases between the two ends. Germline V CDR1 and CDR2: LNHDA, SQIVND (reference sequence). CDR3 length: 14 residues. CDR3 loop: CASNWDLRHTEAFF. For the CDR3, the DNA is TGTGCCAGTAATTGGGACCTCCGGCACACTGAAGCTTTCTTT.

The rearrangement uses TRBV28 and TRBJ2-5; possible D gene TRBD2, 7 bases. The germline CDR1 and CDR2 sequences are MDHEN and SYDVKM. The V and J ends lost 6 bases and 5 bases respectively, with 16 bases between them. The CDR3 contains 14 residues. CDR3 sequence: CASRFEGGAETQYF. In DNA, the CDR3 is TGTGCCAGCAGATTTGAGGGGGGGGCGGAGACCCAGTACTTC.

V gene TRBV3-1 (or the pseudogene TRBV3-2) combines with J gene TRBJ1-6, with a tentative D call TRBD1 (5 bases). The germline CDR1 and CDR2 sequences are LGHDT and YNNKEL (reference sequence). This CDR3 region has 18 residues. The V end lost 0 bases, the J end lost 6 bases, and 18 bases lay between the germline ends. Here the CDR3 reads CASSQDLERGVFNSPLHF. CDR3 nucleotides: TGTGCCAGCAGCCAAGATCTGGAAAGGGGCGTATTTAATTCACCCCTCCACTTT.

CDR3 sequence reads: CASRTGSMNTEAFF. The CDR3 coding sequence is TGTGCCAGCCGAACGGGGTCTATGAACACTGAAGCTTTCTTT. The chain uses TRBV7-3 and TRBJ1-1; D remains ambiguous. The germline V gene has CDR1 SGHTA and CDR2 FQGTGA. The CDR3 totals 14 residues. Trimming stripped 8 bases from V and 0 bases from J, with 13 bases between.

This chain uses TRBV4-2 with TRBJ1-1, with D perhaps matching TRBD1 (6 bases). The V end was cut by 2 bases, the J end by 7 bases, with 17 bases between. Germline-derived CDR1 and CDR2 are LGHNA and YNFKEQ. The CDR3 totals 15 residues. CDR3 residues: CASSQSLGGPYEAFF. The CDR3 nucleotides read TGTGCCAGCAGCCAATCTCTCGGGGGGCCCTATGAAGCTTTCTTT.

J is TRBJ2-3 and V is TRBV6-4; 8 nucleotides match TRBD2. Germline V gives CDR1 MRHNA, CDR2 SNTAGT. The CDR3 totals 18 residues. V lost 0 bases, J lost 3 bases, and 11 bases stayed unmatched. CDR3 in DNA: TGTGCCAGCAGTGACTCGATTCGTCGGGAGGGCCGAACAGATACGCAGTATTTT. As protein: CASSDSIRREGRTDTQYF.

This clone was seen only a few times. The chain couples TRBV7-9 to TRBJ1-2; D might be TRBD1 (5 bases). Trimming took off 5 bases at V and 2 bases at J, with 18 bases between the two ends. The CDR3 consists of 16 residues. From germline, CDR1 is SEHNR and CDR2 FQNEAQ (reference sequence). The CDR3 coding sequence is TGTGCCAGCAGCACAAGCAGTCTCGACAGCAACTATGGCTACACCTTC. Translating it yields CASSTSSLDSNYGYTF.

The chain uses TRBV6-5 and TRBJ1-2; TRBD1 aligns across 7 bases. The CDR3 is 14 residues long. Germline CDR1 is MNHEY and CDR2 is SVGAGI. V was pared by 7 bases and J by 4 bases, with 9 bases of the junction left unmatched. The CDR3, as DNA: TGTGCCAGCACCCAGGGGGGAGGGTCCTATGGCTACACCTTC. Translated: CASTQGGGSYGYTF.

This chain joins TRBV6-5 and TRBJ1-1; no clear D. The CDR3 consists of 13 residues. The germline V gene encodes CDR1 MNHEY and CDR2 SVGAGI. Deletions cut 6 bases from V and 1 base from J, with 9 bases between. DNA for the CDR3: TGTGCCAGCAGCACGGCGAAGAACACTGAAGCTTTCTTT. Protein sequence: CASSTAKNTEAFF.

The J gene is TRBJ2-3, the V gene TRBV5-5, with unresolved D. The CDR3 runs 15 residues. The V and J ends lost 1 base and 0 bases respectively, with 9 bases between them. Germline assignment: CDR1 SGHKS and CDR2 YYEKEE (reference sequence). CDR3 sequence reads: CASSLPRTSTDTQYF. CDR3 DNA sequence: TGTGCCAGCAGCTTGCCCAGAACTAGCACAGATACGCAGTATTTT.

The chain is built from TRBV7-8 and TRBJ2-1; tentative D call: TRBD2 (7 bases). Germline V lookup: CDR1 SGHVS, CDR2 FQNEAQ. Trimming cost V 0 bases and J 6 bases, with 18 bases left between them. CDR3 length: 17 residues. The DNA of the CDR3 is TGTGCCAGCAGCTTAGCTGTTTGGGGGGGCAGGGGCAATGAGCAGTTCTTC. Protein: CASSLAVWGGRGNEQFF. Full variable domain (missing parts from reference TRBV7-8 and TRBJ2-1): GAGVSQSPRYKVAKRGQDVALRCDPISGHVSLFWYQQALGQGPEFLTYFQNEAQLDKSGLPSDRFFAERPEGSVSTLKIQRTQQEDSAVYLCASSLAVWGGRGNEQFFGPGTRLTVL.

The chain joins TRBV18 to TRBJ2-3; D is uncertain. The CDR3 is 14 residues long. V was pared by 4 bases and J by 2 bases, with 10 bases between. Germline V gene data show CDR1 as KGHSH and CDR2 as LQKENI. Here the CDR3 reads CASSRLLNTDTQYF. In nucleotides, the CDR3 is TGTGCCAGCTCACGGCTCCTAAACACAGATACGCAGTATTTT. Using reference TRBV18 and TRBJ2-3 for the parts outside the CDR3, the full variable domain is NAGVMQNPRHLVRRRGQEARLRCSPMKGHSHVYWYRQLPEEGLKFMVYLQKENIIDESGMPKERFSAEFPKEGPSILRIQQVVRGDSAAYFCASSRLLNTDTQYFGPGTRLTVL.

J is TRBJ1-1 and V is TRBV21-1. TRBV21-1 is classified as a pseudogene. The CDR3 covers 10 residues. CDR3 in DNA: TGTGCCACCCGGGGGACTGAAGCTTTCTTT. It codes for CATRGTEAFF.

In nucleotides, the CDR3 is TGTGCCAGCTCCCCCGAGTTTGCCAGTAATGAGCAGTTCTTC. The encoded protein is CASSPEFASNEQFF. J is TRBJ2-1 and V is TRBV2; no clear D gene. Germline CDR1 is SNHLY and CDR2 is FYNNEI. Trimming removed 8 bases from V and 7 bases from J, with 18 bases in between. The CDR3 spans 14 residues.

The genes are TRBV6-2 or TRBV6-3 and TRBJ2-3; TRBD2 aligns across 9 bases. V was clipped by 3 bases and J by 2 bases; unmatched bases: 9. Germline lookup yields CDR1 MNHEY and CDR2 SVGEGT. CDR3 length: 17 residues. Here the CDR3 reads CASSYTLAGGNTDTQYF. CDR3 DNA sequence: TGTGCCAGCAGTTATACCCTGGCGGGAGGGAACACAGATACGCAGTATTTT.

This clone was counted a few times. The chain combines TRBV7-3 with TRBJ2-1; 7 nucleotides line up with TRBD2. The CDR3 totals 13 residues. Germline assignment: CDR1 SGHTA and CDR2 FQGTGA. Losses at the gene ends were 5 bases for V and 15 bases for J; bases not matched to a gene: 13. DNA of the CDR3: TGTGCCAGCAGCCCCACACCCGCCGGGAGGCGGTTCTTC. Amino acid sequence: CASSPTPAGRRFF.

The CDR3 nucleotides read TGCAGCGTTGGGGTCAGCGGCGTTTCCTACAATGAGCAGTTCTTC. Translated, it gives CSVGVSGVSYNEQFF. The genes are TRBV29-1 and TRBJ2-1; TRBD2 is a possible D gene (5 bases). CDR3 size: 15 residues. CDR1 is SQVTM, CDR2 ANQGSEA, per germline. The V and J ends lost 4 bases and 1 base respectively, with 14 bases between them.

The chain carries TRBV6-5 and TRBJ2-3; D not certain. Trimming removed 5 bases at V and 7 bases at J, with 13 bases between. CDR1 and CDR2 from the germline V gene are MNHEY and SVGAGI. The CDR3 is 13 residues long. CDR3 DNA sequence: TGTGCCAGCAGTCCACGTGAGCTCAATACGCAGTATTTT. Amino acid sequence: CASSPRELNTQYF.